This T cell receptor beta chain was identified during a study of tumor and adjacent non-tumor tissue in lung cancer. Study background: The patients, roughly eleven men and 5 women, were about 30 to 76 with stage I to III disease.

RNA was extracted from bulk tissue without any cell sorting. The library came from three nested PCR rounds adapted from ARM-PCR protocols. Via MiXCR, TCRdb re-called the multiplex PCR reads, giving one row per CDR3 protein. The profile shows about 93,000 distinct CDR3 sequences, less than 80% of them singletons. V was shortened by 10 bases and J by 7 bases, with 16 bases between the two germline ends. The CDR3 length is 13 residues. This TCR derives from a man in his 60s with non-small cell lung cancer. The V and J genes are TRBV12-3 or TRBV12-4 and TRBJ2-2; D not certain. Sequenced material: lung tumor tissue. The CDR3, as DNA: TGTGCCAAGGGTTTGAGAGAAGACGGGGAGCTGTTTTTT. Amino acids: CAKGLREDGELFF.